Each of the 27 T cell receptor beta chains below was sequenced from the same sample in a study of blood T cell repertoires in COVID-19. The assay was immunoSEQ multiplex PCR, and TCRdb's table has in-frame clones only and misses some. The data show approximately 300,000 clones, approximately 90% seen once. Sequencing was performed on peripheral blood. All receptors derive from a woman aged 40 to 49 with acute or convalescent COVID-19.

This rearrangement joins TRBV4-2 to TRBJ1-6, with no clear D. From germline, CDR1 is LGHNA and CDR2 YNFKEQ. Trimming left V 1 base short and J 8 bases short, with 15 bases between. The CDR3 is made up of 16 amino acids. CDR3 loop: CASSQVRQAGDSPLHF. CDR3 nucleotide sequence: TGTGCCAGCAGCCAAGTCAGGCAGGCGGGAGATTCACCCCTCCACTTT.

This chain joins TRBV24-1 and TRBJ2-1, with 10 positions matching TRBD2. The CDR3 totals 16 residues. CDR1 is KGHDR and CDR2 is SFDVKD in the germline V gene. V was clipped by 4 bases and J by 1 base; unmatched bases: 3. CDR3 bases: TGTGCCACCAGTGAGGTACTAGCGGGGTCCTACAATGAGCAGTTCTTC. Protein: CATSEVLAGSYNEQFF.

This rearrangement joins TRBV21-1 to TRBJ1-2; TRBD1, the D gene given by the table, was not confirmed from the DNA. TRBV21-1 is tagged as a pseudogene. The CDR3 contains 13 residues. CDR3 amino acids: CATLGGSNYGYTF. The CDR3, as DNA: TGTGCCACCCTAGGGGGCTCAAACTATGGCTACACCTTC.

The chain combines TRBV7-2 with TRBJ1-2; D is perhaps TRBD1 (5 bases). The CDR3 length is 12 residues. V lost 5 bases, J lost 4 bases, and 8 bases lay in between. Germline V lookup: CDR1 SGHTA, CDR2 FQGNSA. The CDR3 here is CASSPGSYGYTF. Here the CDR3 DNA reads TGTGCCAGCAGCCCAGGGTCCTATGGCTACACCTTC.

J is TRBJ1-2 and V is TRBV20-1; 9 nucleotides align to TRBD1. This CDR3 has 11 residues. V lost 6 bases to trimming and J lost 8 bases; unmatched junction nucleotides: 4. Per germline, CDR1 DFQATT and CDR2 SNEGSKA (reference sequence). The DNA of the CDR3 is TGCAGTGCGGTAACAGGGGGCGGCTACACCTTC. Its protein is CSAVTGGGYTF.

The gene calls are TRBV4-2 and TRBJ1-6; D is unclear. The V gene's germline CDR1 is LGHNA and CDR2 YNFKEQ. The V and J ends lost 0 bases and 9 bases respectively, with 3 bases between them. This CDR3 spans 12 amino acids. CDR3 in amino acids: CASSQDGSPLHF. CDR3 DNA sequence: TGTGCCAGCAGCCAAGACGGTTCACCCCTCCACTTT.

For the CDR3, the DNA is TGTGCCCTCAACCGGACAGGGAGCTACGAGCAGTACGTC. It is translated as CALNRTGSYEQYV. This chain links TRBV10-3 with TRBJ2-7, with 8 bases matching TRBD1. Germline V gives CDR1 ENHRY, CDR2 SYGVKD. CDR3 length equals 13 residues. Trimming took 11 bases from V and 3 from J; bases not matched to a gene: 9.

V and J are TRBV6-6 and TRBJ1-4, with D maybe TRBD1 (5 bases). The germline CDR1 and CDR2 sequences are MNHNY and SVGAGI (reference sequence). The V and J ends lost 2 bases and 8 bases respectively, with 12 bases between them. The CDR3 is 14 residues long. The CDR3 region is CASSYAPGQEKLFF. The CDR3 DNA follows: TGTGCCAGCAGTTACGCCCCAGGGCAGGAAAAACTGTTTTTT.

The chain employs TRBV10-2 and TRBJ1-4; no firm D call. V shed 2 bases and J shed 7 bases, with 8 bases lying between them. The CDR3 is 13 residues long. In germline, CDR1 is WSHSY, CDR2 SAAADI. CDR3 nucleotides: TGCGCCAGCAGTGAGGCGTACAGTGAAAAACTGTTTTTT. Its translation is CASSEAYSEKLFF.

CDR3 sequence (DNA): TGTGCCAGCAGCCCCTCAGGGGTTTCACCCCTCCACTTT. Amino acid sequence: CASSPSGVSPLHF. This sequence joins TRBV12-3 or TRBV12-4 and TRBJ1-6, with D perhaps TRBD1 (6 bases). Trimming left V 6 bases short and J 9 bases short, with 12 bases between. This CDR3 has 13 residues.

The chain uses TRBV5-6 and TRBJ1-4; D is perhaps TRBD1 (6 bases). This CDR3 is built from 17 residues. Trimming took off 0 bases at V and 0 bases at J, with 12 bases between the two ends. Germline-derived CDR1 and CDR2 are SGHDT and YYEEEE. The CDR3: CASSLAWTATTNEKLFF. CDR3 nucleotides: TGTGCCAGCAGCTTGGCTTGGACAGCGACAACTAATGAAAAACTGTTTTTT.

This rearrangement joins TRBV6-5 to TRBJ1-2, with TRBD1 as a possible D gene (6 bases). CDR3 length: 13 amino acids. Germline CDR1 reads MNHEY; CDR2 reads SVGAGI. The ends were cut back, 8 bases at V and 5 bases at J, with 15 bases in the middle. The DNA of the CDR3 is TGTGCCAGCCCTACCCAGGGGAGATATGGCTACACCTTC. It encodes CASPTQGRYGYTF.

CDR3 DNA: TGTGCCAGCAGTTTGAGGACAGGTTACAATGAGCAGTTCTTC. It is translated as CASSLRTGYNEQFF. This chain uses TRBV27 with TRBJ2-1; 7 bases fit TRBD1. The CDR3 spans 14 residues. The germline gives CDR1 MNHEY, CDR2 SMNVEV (reference sequence). The junction had 3 bases not matched to a gene; V was cut back by 3 bases and J by 4 bases.

On this clone: Other DNA sequences in this sample translate to the same CDR3. The rearrangement joins TRBV6-5 to TRBJ1-2, with D perhaps matching TRBD1 (6 bases). The CDR3 length is 13 residues. Trimming pared 0 bases from V and 5 bases from J, leaving 7 bases between. The germline V gene encodes CDR1 MNHEY and CDR2 SVGAGI. The CDR3, as DNA: TGTGCCAGCAGTTACTCTCAGGGGTATGGCTACACCTTC. Translated, it gives CASSYSQGYGYTF.

The genes are TRBV5-6 and TRBJ1-2; a weak D match, TRBD1 (6 bases). The CDR3 covers 12 residues. Trimming shortened V by 1 base and J by 8 bases, and 9 bases separated the two germline ends. Germline values: CDR1 SGHDT, CDR2 YYEEEE. The CDR3 DNA reads as TGTGCCAGCAGCTTGCAGGGGTCCGGCTACACCTTC. It encodes CASSLQGSGYTF.

The chain carries TRBV6-5 and TRBJ2-5; a weak D match, TRBD2 (6 bases). The V end lost 2 bases, the J end lost 5 bases, and 9 bases lay between the germline ends. Germline loops: CDR1 MNHEY, CDR2 SVGAGI. The CDR3 covers 13 residues. DNA of the CDR3: TGTGCCAGCAGTTACGGGGGGATTGAGACCCAGTACTTC. Residues: CASSYGGIETQYF.

V and J are TRBV12-3 or TRBV12-4 and TRBJ1-2, with unresolved D. The germline V and J ends were trimmed by 1 base and 7 bases, with 10 bases remaining between them. This CDR3 is built from 13 residues. The chain's CDR3 is CASSLVAGFGYTF. DNA of the CDR3: TGTGCCAGCAGTTTAGTAGCGGGCTTTGGCTACACCTTC.

This clone was seen only once. The chain has TRBV3-1 (or the pseudogene TRBV3-2) and TRBJ1-3; D gene ambiguous. The V end was cut by 3 bases, the J end by 0 bases, with 9 bases between. The CDR3 length is 15 residues. Germline lookup yields CDR1 LGHDT and CDR2 YNNKEL (reference sequence). The CDR3 coding sequence is TGTGCCAGCAGCCAGACATACGTCTCTGGAAACACCATATATTTT. Amino acids: CASSQTYVSGNTIYF.

V and J are TRBV4-1 and TRBJ1-1, with a possible D match to TRBD1 (5 bases). The CDR3 length is 15 residues. The V gene lost 1 base and the J gene lost 8 bases, with 17 bases spanning the gap. Germline V CDR1 and CDR2: MGHRA, YSYEKL. In DNA, the CDR3 is TGCGCCAGCAGCCAAGCCCGGACACGAGGTGGCGAAGCTTTCTTT. Protein product: CASSQARTRGGEAFF.

This clone showed up just a few times. The genes are TRBV19 and TRBJ1-1; D remains ambiguous. This CDR3 has 11 amino acids. Germline values: CDR1 LNHDA, CDR2 SQIVND (reference sequence). Trimming took off 9 bases at V and 6 bases at J, with 11 bases between the two ends. The CDR3 region is CASDNSAEAFF. The CDR3 DNA reads TGTGCCAGCGATAACTCGGCTGAAGCTTTCTTT.

The chain couples TRBV19 to TRBJ2-1; 8 bases map to TRBD1. The V segment lost 3 bases and the J segment 7 bases; nucleotides outside the gene matches: 5. Per germline, CDR1 LNHDA and CDR2 SQIVND (reference sequence). CDR3 length: 14 residues. CDR3 bases: TGTGCCAGTAGTATTAGCAGGGGGCGGAATGAGCAGTTCTTC. Translated, it gives CASSISRGRNEQFF.

This rearrangement joins TRBV5-1 to TRBJ2-5, with 11 bases identical to TRBD1. With V trimmed by 4 bases and J by 5 bases, 7 bases remained unmatched. This CDR3 has 15 amino acids. Germline assignment: CDR1 SGHRS and CDR2 YFSETQ. The CDR3 sequence: CASSGAGQGVETQYF. In nucleotides, the CDR3 is TGCGCCAGCAGCGGGGCGGGACAGGGGGTCGAGACCCAGTACTTC.

The chain carries TRBV18 and TRBJ2-7, with 8 bases aligning to TRBD1. The CDR3 extends over 12 amino acids. Germline values: CDR1 KGHSH, CDR2 LQKENI. The junction had 4 bases not matched to a gene; V was cut back by 5 bases and J by 7 bases. The CDR3 sequence is CASSLTGEEQYV. DNA for the CDR3: TGTGCCAGCTCATTGACAGGGGAAGAGCAGTACGTC.

The chain employs TRBV6-4 and TRBJ2-1; D remains unclear. V was cut by 8 bases and J by 7 bases, with 12 bases left in between. Germline assignment: CDR1 MRHNA and CDR2 SNTAGT. CDR3 length: 12 amino acids. The CDR3 is CASRSLTNEQFF. In DNA, the CDR3 is TGTGCCAGCCGATCGCTAACTAATGAGCAGTTCTTC.

A note on this clone: Other DNA variants within this sample encode the same CDR3. The rearrangement uses TRBV5-1 and TRBJ1-1, with D tentatively TRBD1 (5 bases). Germline V lookup: CDR1 SGHRS, CDR2 YFSETQ. The V and J ends lost 7 bases and 5 bases respectively, with 12 bases between them. CDR3 length equals 12 residues. For the CDR3, the DNA is TGCGCCAGCCGTCAGGGAAGGACTGAAGCTTTCTTT. It specifies CASRQGRTEAFF.

This clone is a singleton in its sample. The rearrangement uses TRBV29-1 and TRBJ2-2; D is unresolved. The CDR3 is made up of 12 amino acids. V was shortened by 8 bases and J by 1 base, with 8 bases between the two germline ends. Per the germline V gene, CDR1 is SQVTM and CDR2 is ANQGSEA. The CDR3 loop reads CSINKNTGELFF. The CDR3 bases are TGCAGCATAAACAAGAACACCGGGGAGCTGTTTTTT.

This chain joins TRBV9 and TRBJ1-1; tentative D call: TRBD1 (5 bases). This CDR3 spans 15 amino acids. Trimming stripped 2 bases from V and 1 base from J, with 12 bases between. Germline V gives CDR1 SGDLS, CDR2 YYNGEE. CDR3 in amino acids: CASSVGGTENTEAFF. The CDR3 DNA is TGTGCCAGCAGCGTCGGGGGGACGGAGAACACTGAAGCTTTCTTT.